This T cell receptor (beta chain) is from a study of T cell responses to AZD1222 COVID-19 vaccine. Germline V gives CDR1 LNHNV, CDR2 YYDKDF (reference sequence). This CDR3 comprises 14 residues. V was shortened by 5 bases and J by 6 bases, with 16 bases between the two germline ends. Some clones are missing from TCRdb's copy, which holds only in-frame ones; the method was immunoSEQ multiplex PCR. The sample shows about 130,000 clones, approximately 88% of them seen only once. Sequenced here: peripheral blood, sampled on day 0 of AZD1222 vaccination. This sequence originates from an adult in good health. The chain uses TRBV15 and TRBJ1-1; D possibly corresponds to TRBD1 (6 bases). CDR3 nucleotide sequence: TGTGCCACCAGCCTGGACAGAGCGGTCCCTGAAGCTTTCTTT. It encodes CATSLDRAVPEAFF. The entire variable domain, with the rest obtained from reference TRBV15 and TRBJ1-1, is as follows: DAMVIQNPRYQVTQFGKPVTLSCSQTLNHNVMYWYQQKSSQAPKLLFHYYDKDFNNEADTPDNFQSRRPNTSFCFLDIRSPGLGDTAMYLCATSLDRAVPEAFFGQGTRLTVV.